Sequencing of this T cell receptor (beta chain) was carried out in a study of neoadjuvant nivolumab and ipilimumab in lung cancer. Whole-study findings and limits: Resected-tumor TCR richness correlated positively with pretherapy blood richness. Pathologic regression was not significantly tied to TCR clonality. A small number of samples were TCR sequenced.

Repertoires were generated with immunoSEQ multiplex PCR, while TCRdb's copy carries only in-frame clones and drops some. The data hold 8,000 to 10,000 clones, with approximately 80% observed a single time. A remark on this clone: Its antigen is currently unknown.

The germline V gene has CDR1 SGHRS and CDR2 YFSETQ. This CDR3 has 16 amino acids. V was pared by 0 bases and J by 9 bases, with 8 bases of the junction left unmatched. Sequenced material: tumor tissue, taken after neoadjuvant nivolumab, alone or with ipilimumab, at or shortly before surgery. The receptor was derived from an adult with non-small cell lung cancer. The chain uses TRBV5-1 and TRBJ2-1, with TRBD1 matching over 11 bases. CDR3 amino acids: CASSLGERTGGGEQFF. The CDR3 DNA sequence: TGCGCCAGCAGCTTGGGGGAGCGGACAGGGGGCGGTGAGCAGTTCTTC.